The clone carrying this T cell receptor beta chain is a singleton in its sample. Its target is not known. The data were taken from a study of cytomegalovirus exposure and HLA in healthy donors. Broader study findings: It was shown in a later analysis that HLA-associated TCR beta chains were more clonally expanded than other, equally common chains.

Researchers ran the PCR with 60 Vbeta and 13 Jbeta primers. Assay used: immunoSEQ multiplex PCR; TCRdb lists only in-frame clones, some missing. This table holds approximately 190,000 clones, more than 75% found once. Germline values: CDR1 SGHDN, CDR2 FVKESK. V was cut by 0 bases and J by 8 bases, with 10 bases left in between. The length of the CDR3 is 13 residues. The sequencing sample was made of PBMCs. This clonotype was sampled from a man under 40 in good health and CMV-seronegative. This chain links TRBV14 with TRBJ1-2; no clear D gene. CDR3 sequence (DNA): TGTGCCAGCAGCCAAGAAACGGTGCGGGGCTACACCTTC. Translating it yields CASSQETVRGYTF.